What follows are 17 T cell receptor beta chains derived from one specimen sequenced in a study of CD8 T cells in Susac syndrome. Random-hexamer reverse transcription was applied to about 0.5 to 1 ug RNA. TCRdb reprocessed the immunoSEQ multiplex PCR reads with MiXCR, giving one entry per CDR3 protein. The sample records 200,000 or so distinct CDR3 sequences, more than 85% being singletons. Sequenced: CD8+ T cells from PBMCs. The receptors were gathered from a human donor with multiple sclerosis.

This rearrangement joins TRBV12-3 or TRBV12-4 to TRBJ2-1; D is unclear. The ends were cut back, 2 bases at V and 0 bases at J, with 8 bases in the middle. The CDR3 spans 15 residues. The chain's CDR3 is CASSLSWSSYNEQFF. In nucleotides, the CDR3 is TGTGCCAGCAGTTTAAGTTGGAGCTCCTACAATGAGCAGTTCTTC.

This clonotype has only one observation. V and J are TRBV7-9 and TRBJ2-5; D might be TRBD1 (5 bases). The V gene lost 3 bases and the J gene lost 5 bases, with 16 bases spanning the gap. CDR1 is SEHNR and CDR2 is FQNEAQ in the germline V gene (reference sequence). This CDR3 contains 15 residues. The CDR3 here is CASSFTADIAETQYF. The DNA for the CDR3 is TGTGCCAGCAGCTTCACGGCGGACATCGCGGAGACCCAGTACTTC.

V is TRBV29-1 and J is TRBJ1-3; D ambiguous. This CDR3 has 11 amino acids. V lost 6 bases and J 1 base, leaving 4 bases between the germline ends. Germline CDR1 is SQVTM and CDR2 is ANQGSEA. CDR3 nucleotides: TGCAGCGTCTGGTCTGGAAACACCATATATTTT. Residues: CSVWSGNTIYF.

CDR3 DNA: TGTGCCAGTAGTTTCGCGGAGGGCGGGCAGTACTTC. As protein: CASSFAEGGQYF. The rearrangement joins TRBV19 to TRBJ2-7; tentative D call: TRBD2 (6 bases). This CDR3 region has 12 residues. Looked up from germline, CDR1 is LNHDA and CDR2 is SQIVND (reference sequence). V was cut by 5 bases and J by 9 bases, with 14 bases left in between.

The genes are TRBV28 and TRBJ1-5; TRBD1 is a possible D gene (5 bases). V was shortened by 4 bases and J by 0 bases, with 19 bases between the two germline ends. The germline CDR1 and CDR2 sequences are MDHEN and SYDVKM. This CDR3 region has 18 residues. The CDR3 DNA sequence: TGTGCCAGCAGTTCACCCCAGGGATGGGGCTATAGCAATCAGCCCCAGCATTTT. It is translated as CASSSPQGWGYSNQPQHF.

The CDR3 protein is CASSLGPSAEAFF. DNA for the CDR3: TGTGCCAGCAGCCTCGGACCAAGCGCTGAAGCTTTCTTT. V usage is TRBV5-6 and J usage is TRBJ1-1; D unresolved. Germline V lookup: CDR1 SGHDT, CDR2 YYEEEE. The CDR3 sequence is 13 residues long. V was clipped by 4 bases and J by 6 bases, with 13 bases between them.

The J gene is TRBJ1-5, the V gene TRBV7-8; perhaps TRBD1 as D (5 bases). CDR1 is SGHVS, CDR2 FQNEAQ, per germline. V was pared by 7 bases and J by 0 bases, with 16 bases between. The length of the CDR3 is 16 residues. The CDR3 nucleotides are TGTGCCAGCACCGAGGCGGGACTTTATAGCAATCAGCCCCAGCATTTT. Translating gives CASTEAGLYSNQPQHF.

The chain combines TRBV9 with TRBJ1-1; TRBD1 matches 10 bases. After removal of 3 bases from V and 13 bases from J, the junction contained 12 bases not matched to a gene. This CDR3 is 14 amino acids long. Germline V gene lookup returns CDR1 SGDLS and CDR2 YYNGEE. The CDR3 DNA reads TGTGCCAGCAGCGCCCGGGACAGGGGCGCGGAGGTTTTCTTT. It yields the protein CASSARDRGAEVFF.

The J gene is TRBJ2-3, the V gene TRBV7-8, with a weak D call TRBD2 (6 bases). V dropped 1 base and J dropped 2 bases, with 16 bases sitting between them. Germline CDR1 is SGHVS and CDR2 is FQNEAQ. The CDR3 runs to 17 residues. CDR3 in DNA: TGTGCCAGCAGCTTAGGGGCGGGAAGGCCCCACACAGATACGCAGTATTTT. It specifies CASSLGAGRPHTDTQYF.

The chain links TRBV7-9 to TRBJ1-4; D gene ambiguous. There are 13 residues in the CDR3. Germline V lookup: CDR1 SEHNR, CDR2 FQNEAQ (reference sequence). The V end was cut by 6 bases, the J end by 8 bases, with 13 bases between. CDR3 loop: CASRSDLGEKLFF. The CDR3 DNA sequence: TGTGCCAGCAGATCAGATCTGGGGGAAAAACTGTTTTTT.

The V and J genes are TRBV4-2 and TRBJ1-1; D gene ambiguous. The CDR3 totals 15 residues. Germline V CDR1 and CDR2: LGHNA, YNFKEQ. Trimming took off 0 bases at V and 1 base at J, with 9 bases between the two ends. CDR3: CASSQEWPGNTEAFF. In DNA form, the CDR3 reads TGTGCCAGCAGCCAAGAGTGGCCGGGGAACACTGAAGCTTTCTTT.

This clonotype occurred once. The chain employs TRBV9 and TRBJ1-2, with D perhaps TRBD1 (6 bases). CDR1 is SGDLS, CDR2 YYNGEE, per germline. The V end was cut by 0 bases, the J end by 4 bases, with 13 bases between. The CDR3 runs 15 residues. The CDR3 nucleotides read TGTGCCAGCAGCGTAGATTGGGGGCAGGCCTATGGCTACACCTTC. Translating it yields CASSVDWGQAYGYTF.

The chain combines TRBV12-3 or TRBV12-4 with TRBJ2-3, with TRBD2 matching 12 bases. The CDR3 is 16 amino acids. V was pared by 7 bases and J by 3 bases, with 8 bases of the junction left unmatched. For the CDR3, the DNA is TGTGCCAGCACCAGACTAGCGGGGGCCCTGACAGATACGCAGTATTTT. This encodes CASTRLAGALTDTQYF.

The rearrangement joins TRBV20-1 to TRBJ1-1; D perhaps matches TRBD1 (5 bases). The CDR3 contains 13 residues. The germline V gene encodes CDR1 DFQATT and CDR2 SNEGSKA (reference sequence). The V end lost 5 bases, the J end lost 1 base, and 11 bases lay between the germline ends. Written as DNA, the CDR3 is TGCAGTGCTCCGGGACCCAAGAACACTGAAGCTTTCTTT. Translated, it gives CSAPGPKNTEAFF.

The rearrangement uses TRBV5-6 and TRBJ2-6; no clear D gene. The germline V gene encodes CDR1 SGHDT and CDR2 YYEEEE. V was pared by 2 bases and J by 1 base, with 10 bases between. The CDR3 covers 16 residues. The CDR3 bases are TGTGCCAGCAGCTTAGGGTTAAATTCTGGGGCCAACGTCCTGACTTTC. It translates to CASSLGLNSGANVLTF.

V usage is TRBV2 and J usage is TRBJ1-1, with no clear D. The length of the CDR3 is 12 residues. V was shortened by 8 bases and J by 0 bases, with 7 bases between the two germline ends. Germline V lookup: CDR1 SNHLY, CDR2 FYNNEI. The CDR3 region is CASGRMNTEAFF. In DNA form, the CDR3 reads TGTGCCAGCGGCCGGATGAACACTGAAGCTTTCTTT.

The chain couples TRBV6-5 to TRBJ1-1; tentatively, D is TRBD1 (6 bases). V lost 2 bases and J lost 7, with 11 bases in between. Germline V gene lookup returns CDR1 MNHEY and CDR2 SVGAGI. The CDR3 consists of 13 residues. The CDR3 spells CASSYGGRGEAFF. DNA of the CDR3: TGTGCCAGCAGTTACGGGGGCAGGGGTGAAGCTTTCTTT.